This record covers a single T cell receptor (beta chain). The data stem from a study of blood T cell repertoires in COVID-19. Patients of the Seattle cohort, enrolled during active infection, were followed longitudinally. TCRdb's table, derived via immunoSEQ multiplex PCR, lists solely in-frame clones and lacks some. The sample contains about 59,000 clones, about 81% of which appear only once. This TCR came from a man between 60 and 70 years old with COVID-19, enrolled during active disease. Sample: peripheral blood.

The CDR3 loop is CASRGLLLQETQYF. The CDR3, as DNA: TGTGCCAGCAGGGGACTTCTACTCCAAGAGACCCAGTACTTC. V and J are TRBV6-5 and TRBJ2-5; a weak D match, TRBD2 (6 bases). Germline CDR1 is MNHEY and CDR2 is SVGAGI. V was trimmed by 6 bases and J by 1 base, leaving 12 bases between them. This CDR3 region has 14 residues.